The 5 T cell receptor beta chains listed next were all sequenced from one sample in a study of OX40 agonist ivuxolimab in advanced cancers. Generated by immunoSEQ multiplex PCR, the TCRdb table keeps only in-frame clones and is missing some. In the table there are about 61,000 clones, under 90% of which are singletons. Specimen: CD4+ or CD8+ T cells sorted from blood, collected in a trial of the OX40 agonist ivuxolimab. These receptors were collected from an adult with an advanced solid tumor such as melanoma, head and neck, liver or kidney cancer.

The rearrangement links TRBV20-1 to TRBJ2-3; D not certain. The CDR3 runs 10 residues. Germline assignment: CDR1 DFQATT and CDR2 SNEGSKA (reference sequence). In DNA form, the CDR3 reads TGCAGCGCACTGAGGAATACGCAGTATTTT. This gives the protein CSALRNTQYF.

The chain combines TRBV28 with TRBJ2-7, with D tentatively TRBD1 (5 bases). The germline V and J ends were trimmed by 5 bases and 2 bases, with 16 bases remaining between them. Germline CDR1 MDHEN, CDR2 SYDVKM. This CDR3 contains 15 residues. The CDR3 sequence is CASSPSGARPYEQYF. The CDR3 nucleotides are TGTGCCAGCAGTCCGAGTGGGGCTAGGCCCTACGAGCAGTACTTC.

In this sample, this clone turned up once. The rearrangement links TRBV19 to TRBJ2-7; TRBD2 aligns across 9 bases. The CDR3 runs to 17 residues. Germline V CDR1 and CDR2: LNHDA, SQIVND (reference sequence). With 2 bases clipped from V and 3 bases from J, the junction kept 11 bases outside the gene matches. CDR3 DNA: TGTGCCAGTAGTATACCCAGTATAGCGGGAGTGGGCTACGAGCAGTACTTC. Amino acids: CASSIPSIAGVGYEQYF.

V usage is TRBV28 and J usage is TRBJ2-5, with D possibly matching TRBD1 (6 bases). Trimming took off 4 bases at V and 5 bases at J, with 17 bases between the two ends. This CDR3 is built from 15 residues. CDR1 and CDR2 (germline): MDHEN, SYDVKM. The CDR3 loop is CASSSLGADGETQYF. CDR3 in DNA: TGTGCCAGCAGTTCCCTGGGGGCTGACGGCGAGACCCAGTACTTC. Combining the CDR3 with reference TRBV28 and TRBJ2-5 gives the whole variable domain DVKVTQSSRYLVKRTGEKVFLECVQDMDHENMFWYRQDPGLGLRLIYFSYDVKMKEKGDIPEGYSVSREKKERFSLILESASTNQTSMYLCASSSLGADGETQYFGPGTRLLVL.

The chain links TRBV7-9 to TRBJ1-4; D call uncertain. The CDR3 is 17 amino acids. V dropped 5 bases and J dropped 0 bases, with 16 bases sitting between them. Germline-derived CDR1 and CDR2 are SEHNR and FQNEAQ (reference sequence). CDR3: CASSTPRSEATNEKLFF. The DNA of the CDR3 is TGTGCCAGCAGCACTCCGAGGAGTGAAGCAACTAATGAAAAACTGTTTTTT.